A single T cell receptor (beta chain) is shown here with its context. A much larger clone lies a single base off, so this may be a read error. The missing conserved phenylalanine or tryptophan at the end of this CDR3 makes a read error likely. This sample was taken from a study of breast tumors, draining lymph nodes, adjacent tissues. Germline V lookup: CDR1 MGHRA, CDR2 YSYEKL. There are 15 residues in the CDR3. Trimming removed 2 bases at V and 7 bases at J, with 17 bases between. TCRdb re-called the multiplex PCR reads through MiXCR, storing one row per CDR3 protein. The sample consists of about 100,000 distinct CDR3 sequences, 21% of them appearing once. Axillary draining lymph nodes of breast cancer patients supplied the node samples.

The TCR sequence derives from a female donor with breast cancer. Some clones in this sample may be carry-over from other donors' samples. V and J are TRBV4-1 and TRBJ1-2, with unresolved D. Input material: axillary lymph node tissue. The CDR3 sequence: CASSQSWQVISGYTL. The CDR3 coding sequence is TGCGCCAGCAGCCAATCATGGCAGGTGATTAGTGGCTACACCCTC.